The present T cell receptor (beta chain) was sequenced within a study of preoperative IRX-2 immunotherapy in early breast cancer. Treatment of the sample: preoperative locoregional IRX-2 cytokine immunotherapy. Samples came from a phase Ib trial of preoperative locoregional IRX-2 cytokine immunotherapy. Clones were sequenced by immunoSEQ multiplex PCR, and TCRdb holds only the in-frame ones, with some missing. The sample has approximately 98,000 clones, roughly 90% seen once. The germline V gene has CDR1 GTSNPN and CDR2 SVGIG (reference sequence). There are 18 residues in the CDR3. The J segment lost 3 bases and the V segment lost 8 bases, leaving 24 bases of the junction unmatched.

The rearrangement links TRBV30 to TRBJ2-7; 8 nucleotides match TRBD2. The source material was tumor tissue, sampled after IRX-2 immunotherapy. The TCR was taken from a human donor with breast cancer. The CDR3 reads CAQLGGRPEQNYRYEQYF. The CDR3, as DNA: TGTGCCCAGCTTGGCGGGAGGCCCGAGCAAAACTACCGCTACGAGCAGTACTTC. Together with reference TRBV30 and TRBJ2-7, the CDR3 gives the full variable domain: SQTIHQWPATLVQPVGSPLSLECTVEGTSNPNLYWYRQAAGRGLQLLFYSVGIGQISSEVPQNLSASRPQDRQFILSSKKLLLSDSGFYLCAQLGGRPEQNYRYEQYFGPGTRLTVT.